The 22 T cell receptor beta chains below all came from one sample that was sequenced in a study of blood T cell repertoires in COVID-19. The method was immunoSEQ multiplex PCR; TCRdb's version includes in-frame clones alone and lacks a portion of them. The sample yields roughly 250,000 clones, 90% to 95% seen once. The sequenced sample consisted of PBMCs or T cells enriched from blood (not recorded which). Every receptor here comes from a human donor in a cohort exposed to, infected with or recovered from COVID-19 (not recorded which). The donor label of this sample is uncertain.

The CDR3 region is CASSLMGALNTEAFF. In DNA form, the CDR3 reads TGTGCCAGCAGTTTAATGGGGGCCTTGAACACTGAAGCTTTCTTT. The chain carries TRBV27 and TRBJ1-1, with D maybe TRBD1 (6 bases). Germline V lookup: CDR1 MNHEY, CDR2 SMNVEV (reference sequence). V lost 2 bases to trimming and J lost 0 bases, with 10 bases between them. The CDR3 extends over 15 amino acids.

CDR3 in amino acids: CASSLGGGIPLETQYF. The CDR3 DNA is TGTGCCAGCAGCTTAGGAGGAGGGATTCCCCTCGAGACCCAGTACTTC. This chain uses TRBV11-2 with TRBJ2-5, with D perhaps matching TRBD2 (6 bases). This CDR3 has 16 amino acids. Trimming pared 1 base from V and 5 bases from J, leaving 17 bases between. Germline V gene data show CDR1 as SGHAT and CDR2 as FQNNGV.

The chain is built from TRBV12-3 or TRBV12-4 and TRBJ1-5, with D perhaps TRBD1 (5 bases). The CDR3 covers 13 residues. V lost 8 bases to trimming and J lost 4 bases, with 12 bases between them. The DNA of the CDR3 is TGTGCCAGCGCGGGGGGTTGGAATCAGCCCCAGCATTTT. This translates into CASAGGWNQPQHF.

The chain combines TRBV7-8 with TRBJ2-5; TRBD2 is a possible D gene (7 bases). The CDR3 is made up of 14 amino acids. The germline V gene encodes CDR1 SGHVS and CDR2 FQNEAQ. V was cut by 3 bases and J by 4 bases, with 12 bases left in between. CDR3 in DNA: TGTGCCAGCAGCTTTAGGGGGGGCGCAGAGACCCAGTACTTC. This gives the protein CASSFRGGAETQYF.

On this clone: Other DNA sequences from this sample encode an identical CDR3 as well. The chain uses TRBV5-1 and TRBJ1-2, with 10 nucleotides matching TRBD1. V lost 3 bases and J lost 2; bases outside the gene matches: 1. The V gene's germline CDR1 is SGHRS and CDR2 YFSETQ. The CDR3 is 14 amino acids. CDR3: CASSSTGGNYGYTF. As DNA, the CDR3 is TGCGCCAGCAGCTCGACAGGGGGCAACTATGGCTACACCTTC.

V and J are TRBV6-5 and TRBJ2-7, with D possibly matching TRBD1 (5 bases). CDR3 length equals 15 residues. Germline assignment: CDR1 MNHEY and CDR2 SVGAGI. V was pared by 6 bases and J by 5 bases, with 20 bases between. CDR3 region: CASSPHRSLSDEQYF. Written as DNA, the CDR3 is TGTGCCAGCAGCCCCCACAGGTCCCTGTCCGACGAGCAGTACTTC.

The J gene is TRBJ1-1, the V gene TRBV14; D gene uncertain. The V end was cut by 4 bases, the J end by 1 base, with 7 bases between. The germline CDR1 and CDR2 sequences are SGHDN and FVKESK. The CDR3 runs 13 residues. CDR3 coding DNA: TGTGCCAGCAGCCCGGGAGGGAACACTGAAGCTTTCTTT. It specifies CASSPGGNTEAFF.

V usage is TRBV6-6 and J usage is TRBJ2-2, with TRBD2 as a possible D gene (5 bases). Germline V lookup: CDR1 MNHNY, CDR2 SVGAGI (reference sequence). The CDR3 consists of 15 residues. The V end was cut by 2 bases, the J end by 5 bases, with 12 bases between. CDR3 in amino acids: CASSYTVGRTGELFF. CDR3 nucleotides: TGTGCCAGCAGTTACACTGTAGGGAGAACCGGGGAGCTGTTTTTT.

This clone was counted once. The CDR3 loop reads CASSFGQGDQPQHF. Here the CDR3 DNA reads TGTGCCAGCAGCTTTGGACAGGGGGACCAGCCCCAGCATTTT. The rearrangement uses TRBV7-9 and TRBJ1-5, with 10 bases fitting TRBD1. This CDR3 is 14 amino acids long. Germline V gene sequence: CDR1 SEHNR, CDR2 FQNEAQ (reference sequence). Trimming took 3 bases from V and 7 from J; bases not matched to a gene: 3.

The chain links TRBV12-3 or TRBV12-4 to TRBJ1-1, with D unresolved. The CDR3 contains 13 residues. V was clipped by 5 bases and J by 11 bases, with 18 bases between them. CDR3 coding DNA: TGTGCCAGCAGTCCCCGTGCACAGTTTGGGGCTTTCTTT. It encodes CASSPRAQFGAFF.

This clone appeared a few times. The chain carries TRBV27 and TRBJ1-2, with D tentatively TRBD1 (6 bases). Looked up from germline, CDR1 is MNHEY and CDR2 is SMNVEV (reference sequence). CDR3 length equals 13 residues. V lost 2 bases and J lost 8, with 12 bases in between. CDR3 residues: CASSLAQGSGYTF. In DNA, the CDR3 is TGTGCCAGCAGTTTAGCACAGGGCAGCGGCTACACCTTC.

This clone turned up a few times. The rearrangement joins TRBV4-3 to TRBJ1-1; D is unresolved. From germline, CDR1 is LGHNA and CDR2 YSLEER. The CDR3 consists of 13 residues. Trimming stripped 4 bases from V and 1 base from J, with 7 bases between. The CDR3 sequence is CASSRHGNTEAFF. The CDR3 coding sequence is TGCGCCAGCAGCCGTCACGGGAACACTGAAGCTTTCTTT.

The chain links TRBV5-1 to TRBJ1-3, with D possibly matching TRBD1 (5 bases). The CDR3 runs to 17 residues. V lost 0 bases and J lost 3, with 16 bases in between. The V gene's germline CDR1 is SGHRS and CDR2 YFSETQ. CDR3 in amino acids: CASSLARVGESGNTIYF. The DNA for the CDR3 is TGCGCCAGCAGCTTGGCCCGTGTAGGGGAAAGTGGAAACACCATATATTTT.

The J gene is TRBJ2-1, the V gene TRBV3-1 (or the pseudogene TRBV3-2), with D possibly matching TRBD2 (7 bases). Germline V gives CDR1 LGHDT, CDR2 YNNKEL (reference sequence). The length of the CDR3 is 16 residues. Trimming removed 7 bases from V and 7 bases from J, with 23 bases in between. CDR3 nucleotide sequence: TGTGCCAGCACTAATCTCCCGGGGGGCGCAAATAATGAGCAGTTCTTC. Its protein product is CASTNLPGGANNEQFF.

This chain links TRBV5-6 with TRBJ1-1; 8 bases line up with TRBD1. V gave up 6 bases and J gave up 4 bases; unmatched junction bases: 8. CDR1 SGHDT and CDR2 YYEEEE come from the germline V gene. The CDR3 extends over 14 amino acids. The CDR3 is CASNPTGEGTEAFF. The DNA of the CDR3 is TGTGCCAGCAACCCGACAGGGGAGGGCACTGAAGCTTTCTTT.

The rearrangement uses TRBV4-3 and TRBJ2-3; the D gene is possibly TRBD1 (5 bases). CDR1 is LGHNA, CDR2 YSLEER, per germline. The CDR3 is made up of 17 amino acids. The ends were cut back, 0 bases at V and 0 bases at J, with 13 bases in the middle. The CDR3 here is CASSQDSTATSTDTQYF. The CDR3 DNA reads as TGCGCCAGCAGCCAAGATTCGACAGCGACTAGCACAGATACGCAGTATTTT.

The chain is built from TRBV2 and TRBJ1-4; D gene unclear. CDR1 is SNHLY, CDR2 FYNNEI, per germline. V lost 9 bases, J lost 0 bases, and 20 bases lay in between. CDR3 length: 17 amino acids. DNA of the CDR3: TGTGCCAGTGATAGTTCCCCCACCACGGCAACTAATGAAAAACTGTTTTTT. It codes for CASDSSPTTATNEKLFF. Full variable domain (outside the CDR3, taken from reference TRBV2 and TRBJ1-4): EPEVTQTPSHQVTQMGQEVILRCVPISNHLYFYWYRQILGQKVEFLVSFYNNEISEKSEIFDDQFSVERPDGSNFTLKIRSTKLEDSAMYFCASDSSPTTATNEKLFFGSGTQLSVL.

V gene TRBV6-6 combines with J gene TRBJ2-3; 7 nucleotides match TRBD1. With 0 bases clipped from V and 3 bases from J, the junction kept 6 bases outside the gene matches. The CDR3 covers 16 residues. The germline V gene encodes CDR1 MNHNY and CDR2 SVGAGI (reference sequence). DNA for the CDR3: TGTGCCAGCAGTTACTCGGTTGGACAGGTGACAGATACGCAGTATTTT. As protein: CASSYSVGQVTDTQYF.

The chain combines TRBV7-2 with TRBJ2-2; tentative D call: TRBD1 (6 bases). CDR3 size: 17 residues. In germline, CDR1 is SGHTA, CDR2 FQGNSA. Trimming cost V 0 bases and J 0 bases, with 11 bases left between them. The chain's CDR3 is CASSLALGQTNTGELFF. The CDR3 nucleotides are TGTGCCAGCAGCTTAGCGCTCGGACAGACGAACACCGGGGAGCTGTTTTTT.

The genes are TRBV6-5 and TRBJ2-5, with 7 bases matching TRBD2. The CDR3 is 15 amino acids. Germline CDR1 is MNHEY and CDR2 is SVGAGI. V gave up 0 bases and J gave up 4 bases; unmatched junction bases: 5. CDR3 coding DNA: TGTGCCAGCAGTTACTCGGGAGGGTTCCGAGAGACCCAGTACTTC. As protein: CASSYSGGFRETQYF.

The chain links TRBV5-1 to TRBJ2-3, with TRBD2 identical over 7 bases. Per the germline V gene, CDR1 is SGHRS and CDR2 is YFSETQ. This CDR3 spans 17 amino acids. V shed 0 bases, J shed 2 bases, and the junction held 9 bases outside the gene matches. The CDR3 DNA reads as TGCGCCAGCAGCTTGGCCGGTCGGGGGGATTACACAGATACGCAGTATTTT. Translating gives CASSLAGRGDYTDTQYF.

The chain employs TRBV19 and TRBJ2-3; D unclear. Trimming shortened V by 4 bases and J by 3 bases, and 5 bases separated the two germline ends. Germline CDR1 reads LNHDA; CDR2 reads SQIVND (reference sequence). The CDR3 has 12 residues. The CDR3, as DNA: TGTGCCAGTAGTACTCGGACAGATACGCAGTATTTT. It yields the protein CASSTRTDTQYF. The full variable domain, its missing parts supplied by reference TRBV19 and TRBJ2-3, is DGGITQSPKYLFRKEGQNVTLSCEQNLNHDAMYWYRQDPGQGLRLIYYSQIVNDFQKGDIAEGYSVSREKKESFPLTVTSAQKNPTAFYLCASSTRTDTQYFGPGTRLTVL.